These T cell receptor beta chains were read from a single sample in a study of blood T cell repertoires in COVID-19. The repertoire was sequenced with immunoSEQ multiplex PCR; TCRdb's copy has only in-frame clones and lacks some. Found here are a few hundred thousand clones, roughly 87% of them singletons; the top ten hold around 5%. The sample taken for sequencing was PBMCs or T cells enriched from blood (not recorded which). Receptors were obtained from a woman between 50 and 59 years old who had recovered from COVID-19. The CDR3 runs from the conserved cysteine through the conserved F or W. D genes are given only for firm matches. Some rows have no size entry. The others give once, few or many, or a class for an expanded clone.

abundance: .; d_gene: TRBD1; v_gene: TRBV6-5; j_gene: TRBJ1-1; CDR3nt: TGTGCCACCCAGAGACAGGGGCTCATGAACACTGAAGCTTTCTTT; CDR3aa: CATQRQGLMNTEAFF
abundance: .; d_gene: TRBD2; v_gene: TRBV4-3; j_gene: TRBJ2-3; CDR3nt: TGCGCCAGCAGCCATGCGGGAGATAGCACAGATACGCAGTATTTT; CDR3aa: CASSHAGDSTDTQYF
abundance: .; d_gene: .; v_gene: TRBV18; j_gene: TRBJ2-7; CDR3nt: TGTGCCAGCTCACCATACGGGGAGAGCTCCTACGAGCAGTACTTC; CDR3aa: CASSPYGESSYEQYF
abundance: few; d_gene: .; v_gene: TRBV7-9; j_gene: TRBJ1-4; CDR3nt: TGTGCCAGCAGCACGGGACCCACGGGAGGTGAAAAACTGTTTTTT; CDR3aa: CASSTGPTGGEKLFF
abundance: .; d_gene: .; v_gene: TRBV6-5; j_gene: TRBJ1-1; CDR3nt: TGTGCCAGCGAGGCGGGCACTGAAGCTTTCTTT; CDR3aa: CASEAGTEAFF
abundance: .; d_gene: TRBD2; v_gene: TRBV5-1; j_gene: TRBJ2-1; CDR3nt: TGCGCCAGCACCCCGACTAGCGGGGTCTACAATGAGCAGTTCTTC; CDR3aa: CASTPTSGVYNEQFF
abundance: .; d_gene: TRBD1; v_gene: TRBV6-2/TRBV6-3; j_gene: TRBJ2-7; CDR3nt: TGTGCCAGCAGTTGGAACCGGGACAGGGGAGACTACGAGCAGTACTTC; CDR3aa: CASSWNRDRGDYEQYF
abundance: .; d_gene: .; v_gene: TRBV20-1; j_gene: TRBJ1-2; CDR3nt: TGCAGTGCTTACTCGTCGGGTGGCTACACCTTC; CDR3aa: CSAYSSGGYTF
abundance: .; d_gene: TRBD2; v_gene: TRBV19; j_gene: TRBJ2-7; CDR3nt: TGTGCCAGTAGTATAGGACTAGCGGTACCCTACGAGCAGTACTTC; CDR3aa: CASSIGLAVPYEQYF
abundance: .; d_gene: .; v_gene: TRBV12-5; j_gene: TRBJ1-3; CDR3nt: TGTGCTAGTGGTTTGGGTGTCCTAATCTCTGGAAACACCATATATTTT; CDR3aa: CASGLGVLISGNTIYF
abundance: .; d_gene: .; v_gene: TRBV3-1/TRBV3-2; j_gene: TRBJ2-3; CDR3nt: TGTGCCAGCAGCCCGTTCCGGGACATCGCGGGCACAGATACGCAGTATTTT; CDR3aa: CASSPFRDIAGTDTQYF
abundance: .; d_gene: .; v_gene: TRBV4-3; j_gene: TRBJ2-1; CDR3nt: TGCGCCAGCAGCCAAAGCGGGTATGAGCAGTTCTTC; CDR3aa: CASSQSGYEQFF
abundance: .; d_gene: .; v_gene: TRBV5-1; j_gene: TRBJ1-6; CDR3nt: TGCGCCAGCAGCCCCGGGGGATCCCCTTCACCCCTCCACTTT; CDR3aa: CASSPGGSPSPLHF
abundance: .; d_gene: .; v_gene: TRBV27; j_gene: TRBJ1-2; CDR3nt: TGTGCCAGCAGTTTCACAGGGAGAGGCTACACCTTC; CDR3aa: CASSFTGRGYTF
abundance: .; d_gene: .; v_gene: TRBV12-3/TRBV12-4; j_gene: TRBJ1-3; CDR3nt: TGTGCCGGTCAGGTATCTGGAAACACCATATATTTT; CDR3aa: CAGQVSGNTIYF
abundance: .; d_gene: .; v_gene: TRBV28; j_gene: TRBJ1-2; CDR3nt: TGTGCCAGCAGTTACTTATCCCGAAAATTCTATGGCTACACCTTC; CDR3aa: CASSYLSRKFYGYTF
abundance: .; d_gene: TRBD1; v_gene: TRBV5-1; j_gene: TRBJ1-2; CDR3nt: TGCGCCAGCAGCTTCGGTACAGGGGCCTATGGCTACACCTTC; CDR3aa: CASSFGTGAYGYTF
abundance: .; d_gene: .; v_gene: TRBV2; j_gene: TRBJ2-1; CDR3nt: TGTGCCAGCAAAAGGGTGCTCGGGAACTACAATGAGCAGTTCTTC; CDR3aa: CASKRVLGNYNEQFF
abundance: once; d_gene: TRBD1; v_gene: TRBV5-6; j_gene: TRBJ2-2; CDR3nt: TGTGCCAGCAGCCAGGTAACAGGGGGCAGGAACACCGGGGAGCTGTTTTTT; CDR3aa: CASSQVTGGRNTGELFF
abundance: .; d_gene: .; v_gene: TRBV2; j_gene: TRBJ1-2; CDR3nt: TGTGCCAGCACCACGTTGGGGTCGCGCGGGAGCTATGGCTACACCTTC; CDR3aa: CASTTLGSRGSYGYTF
abundance: .; d_gene: TRBD1; v_gene: TRBV6-2/TRBV6-3; j_gene: TRBJ2-2; CDR3nt: TGTGCCAGCAGTTACTCTCTGAAGGGGTACAGGGGGCGCAACACCGGGGAGCTGTTTTTT; CDR3aa: CASSYSLKGYRGRNTGELFF
abundance: .; d_gene: .; v_gene: TRBV10-1; j_gene: TRBJ2-6; CDR3nt: TGCGCCAGCAGTGAGGCGGAACGAGACTCTGGGGCCAACGTCCTGACTTTC; CDR3aa: CASSEAERDSGANVLTF
abundance: .; d_gene: .; v_gene: TRBV5-5; j_gene: TRBJ2-3; CDR3nt: TGTGCCACCGCGAGGCCGGATAGCACAGATACGCAGTATTTT; CDR3aa: CATARPDSTDTQYF
abundance: .; d_gene: TRBD2; v_gene: TRBV4-3; j_gene: TRBJ2-1; CDR3nt: TGCGCCAGCAGCCAAGATTTTAGCGGGAGGGCCGGGGATGAGCAGTTCTTC; CDR3aa: CASSQDFSGRAGDEQFF
abundance: .; d_gene: .; v_gene: TRBV5-6; j_gene: TRBJ2-3; CDR3nt: TGTGCCAGCAGCAGGGCAAGGGGTGTCTCAGATACGCAGTATTTT; CDR3aa: CASSRARGVSDTQYF
abundance: .; d_gene: TRBD2; v_gene: TRBV30; j_gene: TRBJ2-7; CDR3nt: TGTGCCTGGCCCGGACTAGCGGGTATTCCCTACGAGCAGTACTTC; CDR3aa: CAWPGLAGIPYEQYF
abundance: .; d_gene: .; v_gene: TRBV7-2; j_gene: TRBJ2-1; CDR3nt: TGTGCCAGCAGCTTCGGACAGGGAGGGAGCAATGAGCAGTTCTTC; CDR3aa: CASSFGQGGSNEQFF
abundance: few; d_gene: TRBD2; v_gene: TRBV2; j_gene: TRBJ2-1; CDR3nt: TGTGCCAGCAGTGAAGTCCACCCCTCCGGGACTAGCGGGGGGAATGAGCAGTTCTTC; CDR3aa: CASSEVHPSGTSGGNEQFF
abundance: .; d_gene: TRBD1; v_gene: TRBV5-1; j_gene: TRBJ2-3; CDR3nt: TGCGCCAGCAGCTCCTCGGGACAGGGCACAGATACGCAGTATTTT; CDR3aa: CASSSSGQGTDTQYF
abundance: .; d_gene: .; v_gene: TRBV6-2/TRBV6-3; j_gene: TRBJ1-5; CDR3nt: TGTGCCAGCAGTTACACCCGCCCGGCAGGTCACAATCAGCCCCAGCATTTT; CDR3aa: CASSYTRPAGHNQPQHF
abundance: few; d_gene: .; v_gene: TRBV11-3; j_gene: TRBJ1-2; CDR3nt: TGTGCCAGCAGTCACCGGGGGGCAGGGGTTGGCGGCGGCTATGGCTACACCTTC; CDR3aa: CASSHRGAGVGGGYGYTF
abundance: .; d_gene: .; v_gene: TRBV29-1; j_gene: TRBJ1-5; CDR3nt: TGCAGCGTTGAAGACGGACTCAATCAGCCCCAGCATTTT; CDR3aa: CSVEDGLNQPQHF
abundance: .; d_gene: .; v_gene: TRBV5-4; j_gene: TRBJ1-6; CDR3nt: TGTGCCAGCAGCTTGGGGGGGCAGCTATCACCCCTCCACTTT; CDR3aa: CASSLGGQLSPLHF
abundance: .; d_gene: TRBD2; v_gene: TRBV4-1; j_gene: TRBJ2-1; CDR3nt: TGCGCCAGCAGCCGCCAGAGCGGGAGTTCGTACAATGAGCAGTTCTTC; CDR3aa: CASSRQSGSSYNEQFF
abundance: .; d_gene: .; v_gene: TRBV7-2; j_gene: TRBJ2-3; CDR3nt: TGTGCCAGCAACACCCAGGGTACAGATACGCAGTATTTT; CDR3aa: CASNTQGTDTQYF
abundance: .; d_gene: TRBD1; v_gene: TRBV15; j_gene: TRBJ1-4; CDR3nt: TGTGCCACCAGCAGAGAAGGGACAGGGGATGAAAAACTGTTTTTT; CDR3aa: CATSREGTGDEKLFF
abundance: .; d_gene: .; v_gene: TRBV19; j_gene: TRBJ1-5; CDR3nt: TGTGCCAGTAGTATAAGCGTCGATCAGCCCCAGCATTTT; CDR3aa: CASSISVDQPQHF
abundance: few; d_gene: TRBD1; v_gene: TRBV7-8; j_gene: TRBJ2-7; CDR3nt: TGTGCCAGCAGCTTAGAAGGGACAGGGGGGTCCTACGAGCAGTACTTC; CDR3aa: CASSLEGTGGSYEQYF
abundance: once; d_gene: TRBD1; v_gene: TRBV7-9; j_gene: TRBJ2-3; CDR3nt: TGTGCCAGCAGCCGCGGGACAGGAGCAGGGGATACGCAGTATTTT; CDR3aa: CASSRGTGAGDTQYF
abundance: .; d_gene: .; v_gene: TRBV4-2; j_gene: TRBJ2-1; CDR3nt: TGTGCCAGCAGCCAGGCTTCGCTACTAGCCGGCAATGAGCAGTTCTTC; CDR3aa: CASSQASLLAGNEQFF
abundance: .; d_gene: TRBD1; v_gene: TRBV7-2; j_gene: TRBJ1-1; CDR3nt: TGTGCCAGCAGCCCAGGGGGCGCGGGTAACACTGAAGCTTTCTTT; CDR3aa: CASSPGGAGNTEAFF
abundance: .; d_gene: .; v_gene: TRBV4-2; j_gene: TRBJ1-2; CDR3nt: TGTGCCAGCAGCCAGTTCACCCTAGGCAGCTATGGCTACACCTTC; CDR3aa: CASSQFTLGSYGYTF
abundance: .; d_gene: .; v_gene: TRBV5-4; j_gene: TRBJ2-7; CDR3nt: TGTGCCAGCAGCGCGGGTGGGCTAGCTGCCTACGAGCAGTACTTC; CDR3aa: CASSAGGLAAYEQYF
abundance: .; d_gene: TRBD1; v_gene: TRBV7-6; j_gene: TRBJ1-1; CDR3nt: TGTGCCAGCAGCTCCCGCCTGAGACAGGGGAGAGACACTGAAGCTTTCTTT; CDR3aa: CASSSRLRQGRDTEAFF
abundance: .; d_gene: .; v_gene: TRBV12-2; j_gene: TRBJ1-6; CDR3nt: TGTGCAAGTCGGCAGGGGGCAGAGAATTCACCCCTCCACTTT; CDR3aa: CASRQGAENSPLHF
abundance: .; d_gene: .; v_gene: TRBV5-6; j_gene: TRBJ2-4; CDR3nt: TGTGCCAGCAGCTCGCAAAAACAGGGTGCCAAAAACATTCAGTACTTC; CDR3aa: CASSSQKQGAKNIQYF
abundance: once; d_gene: .; v_gene: TRBV11-3; j_gene: TRBJ1-1; CDR3nt: TGTGCCAGCAGCCAGGGGCAGCTCACTGAAGCTTTCTTT; CDR3aa: CASSQGQLTEAFF
abundance: .; d_gene: .; v_gene: TRBV12-3/TRBV12-4; j_gene: TRBJ1-2; CDR3nt: TGTGCCAGCAGTTTTCCCAATGTCTATGGCTACACCTTC; CDR3aa: CASSFPNVYGYTF
abundance: .; d_gene: .; v_gene: TRBV4-3; j_gene: TRBJ2-4; CDR3nt: TGCGCCAGCAGCCAAAGGACTACAACGAGAGACATTCAGTACTTC; CDR3aa: CASSQRTTTRDIQYF
abundance: .; d_gene: .; v_gene: TRBV6-4; j_gene: TRBJ1-2; CDR3nt: TGTGCCAGCAGGGAACAGGAACACTATGGCTACACCTTC; CDR3aa: CASREQEHYGYTF
abundance: .; d_gene: .; v_gene: TRBV7-9; j_gene: TRBJ1-2; CDR3nt: TGTGCCAGCAGCTTAGAGCACCGTTATGGCTACACCTTC; CDR3aa: CASSLEHRYGYTF
abundance: .; d_gene: TRBD1; v_gene: TRBV19; j_gene: TRBJ1-6; CDR3nt: TGTGCCAGTAGTATAACGGGGACAGAGTATAATTCACCCCTCCACTTT; CDR3aa: CASSITGTEYNSPLHF
abundance: once; d_gene: .; v_gene: TRBV5-6; j_gene: TRBJ1-4; CDR3nt: TGTGCCAGCAGCTTGGTGTCGGATGAAAAACTGTTTTTT; CDR3aa: CASSLVSDEKLFF
abundance: .; d_gene: .; v_gene: TRBV2; j_gene: TRBJ1-3; CDR3nt: TGTGCCAGCAAACGCGGCTCAACTGGAAACACCATATATTTT; CDR3aa: CASKRGSTGNTIYF
abundance: .; d_gene: TRBD1; v_gene: TRBV7-3; j_gene: TRBJ1-2; CDR3nt: TGTGCCAGCAGCCCCGAGTTAGGGGGCGATGGCTACACCTTC; CDR3aa: CASSPELGGDGYTF
abundance: few; d_gene: TRBD1; v_gene: TRBV9; j_gene: TRBJ1-1; CDR3nt: TGTGCCAGCAGCACCCCCGGGGGGACAGGGGCTTTCTTT; CDR3aa: CASSTPGGTGAFF
abundance: .; d_gene: .; v_gene: TRBV19; j_gene: TRBJ2-1; CDR3nt: TGTGCCAGTAGTCCCCCTTTTGGCGGGATCGGGAATGAGCAGTTCTTC; CDR3aa: CASSPPFGGIGNEQFF
abundance: .; d_gene: .; v_gene: TRBV5-1; j_gene: TRBJ1-2; CDR3nt: TGCGCCAGCAGCTTGGTTTCGGGCTATGGCTACACCTTC; CDR3aa: CASSLVSGYGYTF
abundance: .; d_gene: TRBD2; v_gene: TRBV5-6; j_gene: TRBJ2-3; CDR3nt: TGTGCCAGCAACCCGGGTGGGGGGGCAGATACGCAGTATTTT; CDR3aa: CASNPGGGADTQYF
abundance: .; d_gene: TRBD2; v_gene: TRBV7-2; j_gene: TRBJ2-6; CDR3nt: TGTGCCAGCAGCCCCCAAAGCGGGAGGACTGGGGCCAACGTCCTGACTTTC; CDR3aa: CASSPQSGRTGANVLTF